A single sample gave rise to the 20 T cell receptor beta chains below, sequenced in a study of blood T cell repertoires in COVID-19. Method: immunoSEQ multiplex PCR; TCRdb's copy keeps in-frame clones and lacks some. Here the sample spans about 180,000 clones, roughly four fifths being singletons. The specimen sequenced was peripheral blood. Source of these receptors: a human donor in a cohort sampled during active COVID-19.

The chain uses TRBV2 and TRBJ1-2; 9 bases fit TRBD1. The CDR3 is 15 amino acids. V shed 5 bases, J shed 4 bases, and the junction held 8 bases outside the gene matches. Germline lookup yields CDR1 SNHLY and CDR2 FYNNEI. The CDR3 here is CASSSTGGGFYGYTF. DNA of the CDR3: TGTGCCAGCAGTTCCACAGGGGGCGGTTTCTATGGCTACACCTTC.

The chain has TRBV14 and TRBJ2-5; D is unresolved. The germline V and J ends were trimmed by 1 base and 0 bases, with 9 bases remaining between them. CDR1 and CDR2 (germline): SGHDN, FVKESK. The CDR3 extends over 15 amino acids. The CDR3 loop reads CASSQVTANQETQYF. CDR3 bases: TGTGCCAGCAGCCAAGTCACAGCAAACCAAGAGACCCAGTACTTC.

The gene calls are TRBV3-1 (or the pseudogene TRBV3-2) and TRBJ2-7, with 11 nucleotides matching TRBD1. From germline, CDR1 is LGHDT and CDR2 YNNKEL (reference sequence). The trim removed 1 base at V and 4 bases at J, leaving 6 bases unmatched. This CDR3 region has 16 residues. In DNA form, the CDR3 reads TGTGCCAGCAGCCAAGTAGCCGGGACAGGGGGATACGAGCAGTACTTC. This sequence encodes CASSQVAGTGGYEQYF.

V usage is TRBV5-1 and J usage is TRBJ1-1; D gene uncertain. The CDR3 has 14 amino acids. V was cut by 2 bases and J by 2 bases, with 10 bases left in between. The germline V gene encodes CDR1 SGHRS and CDR2 YFSETQ. CDR3 in DNA: TGCGCCAGCAGCTTTTCTGAGCTCAACACTGAAGCTTTCTTT. Translating gives CASSFSELNTEAFF. Complete variable domain (other parts from reference TRBV5-1 and TRBJ1-1): KAGVTQTPRYLIKTRGQQVTLSCSPISGHRSVSWYQQTPGQGLQFLFEYFSETQRNKGNFPGRFSGRQFSNSRSEMNVSTLELGDSALYLCASSFSELNTEAFFGQGTRLTVV.

The chain joins TRBV2 to TRBJ2-3; 10 bases agree with TRBD2. Germline CDR1 is SNHLY and CDR2 is FYNNEI. The trim removed 8 bases at V and 5 bases at J, leaving 10 bases unmatched. CDR3 length: 15 residues. The CDR3, as DNA: TGTGCCAGCCGAAGAGAGCGGGGGGGCGGAGATACGCAGTATTTT. It encodes CASRRERGGGDTQYF. The entire variable domain, with the rest obtained from reference TRBV2 and TRBJ2-3, is as follows: EPEVTQTPSHQVTQMGQEVILRCVPISNHLYFYWYRQILGQKVEFLVSFYNNEISEKSEIFDDQFSVERPDGSNFTLKIRSTKLEDSAMYFCASRRERGGGDTQYFGPGTRLTVL.

This clone turned up a few times. The chain employs TRBV6-5 and TRBJ2-7; 9 bases match TRBD2. V lost 6 bases, J lost 6 bases, and 9 bases stayed unmatched. The CDR3 sequence is 14 residues long. Germline V lookup: CDR1 MNHEY, CDR2 SVGAGI. The chain's CDR3 is CASRPTSGLSEQYF. CDR3 bases: TGTGCCAGCAGGCCGACTAGCGGATTAAGCGAGCAGTACTTC.

This clone appeared a single time. This CDR3 is CASSQATSVAGGPTDTQYF. The DNA of the CDR3 is TGCGCCAGCAGCCAAGCGACATCGGTCGCGGGGGGGCCGACAGATACGCAGTATTTT. V and J are TRBV4-1 and TRBJ2-3, with 9 bases that match TRBD2. J gave up 3 bases and V 1 base, and 14 bases lay outside the gene matches. CDR1 and CDR2 (germline): MGHRA, YSYEKL. The CDR3 is 19 residues long.

This clone was counted only a few times. The chain uses TRBV5-6 and TRBJ2-5, with D maybe TRBD1 (6 bases). From germline, CDR1 is SGHDT and CDR2 YYEEEE. The V end lost 3 bases, the J end lost 2 bases, and 20 bases lay between the germline ends. The CDR3 spans 17 residues. DNA of the CDR3: TGTGCCAGCAGCTGGGGGCTGTCACAGGGTTGGCAAGAGACCCAGTACTTC. This translates into CASSWGLSQGWQETQYF. Drawing the rest from reference TRBV5-6 and TRBJ2-5, the complete variable domain is DAGVTQSPTHLIKTRGQQVTLRCSPKSGHDTVSWYQQALGQGPQFIFQYYEEEERQRGNFPDRFSGHQFPNYSSELNVNALLLGDSALYLCASSWGLSQGWQETQYFGPGTRLLVL.

This clone was picked up one time. The V and J genes are TRBV5-1 and TRBJ2-3, with 9 bases aligning to TRBD2. Germline loops: CDR1 SGHRS, CDR2 YFSETQ. V lost 4 bases to trimming and J lost 1 base; unmatched junction nucleotides: 4. This CDR3 has 15 amino acids. CDR3 DNA sequence: TGCGCCAGCAGCCAAAAGCGGGGGGGCACAGATACGCAGTATTTT. This translates into CASSQKRGGTDTQYF.

This clone was observed a few times. The chain has TRBV9 and TRBJ1-6, with D possibly TRBD1 on 5 matching bases. CDR3 size: 14 residues. Trimming removed 0 bases at V and 7 bases at J, with 8 bases between. Germline assignment: CDR1 SGDLS and CDR2 YYNGEE. The CDR3 spells CASSVGGENSPLHF. The CDR3 nucleotides read TGTGCCAGCAGCGTAGGGGGGGAAAATTCACCCCTCCACTTT.

The chain recombines TRBV3-1 (or the pseudogene TRBV3-2) with TRBJ2-5; 9 bases match TRBD2. The CDR3 covers 15 residues. Trimming cost V 4 bases and J 5 bases; bases outside gene matches: 8. Germline loops: CDR1 LGHDT, CDR2 YNNKEL (reference sequence). The CDR3 sequence: CASSLGGGESETQYF. The CDR3 nucleotides are TGTGCCAGCAGCCTCGGCGGGGGGGAGTCGGAGACCCAGTACTTC.

The sample holds a few counts of this clone. The chain employs TRBV5-1 and TRBJ1-2; D is perhaps TRBD1 (5 bases). V dropped 1 base and J dropped 7 bases, with 11 bases sitting between them. Germline loops: CDR1 SGHRS, CDR2 YFSETQ. CDR3 length equals 13 residues. CDR3 protein: CASSLSAGAGYTF. The CDR3 bases are TGCGCCAGCAGCTTGTCCGCTGGGGCTGGCTACACCTTC.

The V gene is TRBV10-1, the J gene TRBJ1-1; D unclear. Per the germline V gene, CDR1 is WNHNN and CDR2 is SYGVQD (reference sequence). The CDR3 spans 13 residues. Trimming shortened V by 3 bases and J by 8 bases, and 13 bases separated the two germline ends. CDR3 sequence reads: CASSEQGTREAFF. As DNA, the CDR3 is TGCGCCAGCAGTGAACAAGGCACCAGGGAAGCTTTCTTT.

This clone was counted a single time. The chain uses TRBV4-1 and TRBJ2-1; no reliable D call. Trimming removed 5 bases from V and 4 bases from J, with 12 bases in between. Germline V gene sequence: CDR1 MGHRA, CDR2 YSYEKL. There are 14 residues in the CDR3. CDR3 nucleotides: TGCGCCAGCAGCTTCCTTGTCGGGTACAATGAGCAGTTCTTC. Encoded protein: CASSFLVGYNEQFF.

The chain combines TRBV6-6 with TRBJ1-4; D perhaps matches TRBD1 (5 bases). The CDR3 totals 13 residues. Germline CDR1 and CDR2: MNHNY and SVGAGI (reference sequence). V was pared by 2 bases and J by 8 bases, with 9 bases between. CDR3 amino acids: CASSYRGREKLFF. CDR3 nucleotides: TGTGCCAGCAGTTACAGGGGCAGAGAAAAACTGTTTTTT.

J is TRBJ2-7 and V is TRBV2; the D gene is possibly TRBD2 (6 bases). From germline, CDR1 is SNHLY and CDR2 FYNNEI. The CDR3 loop spans 14 amino acids. The CDR3 sequence is CGSGARSGTYEQYF. CDR3 sequence (DNA): TGTGGCTCGGGAGCGAGGTCGGGGACCTACGAGCAGTACTTC.

J is TRBJ2-7 and V is TRBV5-5, with TRBD1 identical over 9 bases. V was clipped by 3 bases and J by 0 bases; unmatched bases: 4. There are 15 residues in the CDR3. CDR1 is SGHKS and CDR2 is YYEKEE in the germline V gene (reference sequence). The CDR3, as DNA: TGTGCCAGCAGCTCGGGGACAGGGTTCTCCTACGAGCAGTACTTC. Amino acids: CASSSGTGFSYEQYF.

CDR3 region: CASTHLQAAQTLPQPQHF. Here the CDR3 DNA reads TGTGCCAGTACCCATCTTCAGGCCGCCCAAACCCTTCCTCAGCCCCAGCATTTT. The chain uses TRBV19 and TRBJ1-5; D gene uncertain. The CDR3 loop spans 18 amino acids. V shed 7 bases and J shed 6 bases, with 28 bases lying between them. Germline assignment: CDR1 LNHDA and CDR2 SQIVND (reference sequence).

The chain has TRBV6-6 and TRBJ2-7; 7 nucleotides match TRBD2. The CDR3 covers 13 residues. CDR1 and CDR2 (germline): MNHNY, SVGAGI (reference sequence). The J segment lost 2 bases and the V segment lost 2 bases, leaving 0 bases of the junction unmatched. CDR3 amino acids: CASSYGLAYEQYF. CDR3 bases: TGTGCCAGCAGTTACGGACTAGCCTACGAGCAGTACTTC.

This clone was seen a handful of times. This chain links TRBV18 with TRBJ2-1, with 8 bases that match TRBD1. The junction had 7 bases not matched to a gene; V was cut back by 8 bases and J by 1 base. The germline V gene encodes CDR1 KGHSH and CDR2 LQKENI. The CDR3 is made up of 15 amino acids. CDR3 protein: CASGRDRRSYNEQFF. DNA for the CDR3: TGTGCCAGCGGAAGGGACAGGAGATCCTACAATGAGCAGTTCTTC.